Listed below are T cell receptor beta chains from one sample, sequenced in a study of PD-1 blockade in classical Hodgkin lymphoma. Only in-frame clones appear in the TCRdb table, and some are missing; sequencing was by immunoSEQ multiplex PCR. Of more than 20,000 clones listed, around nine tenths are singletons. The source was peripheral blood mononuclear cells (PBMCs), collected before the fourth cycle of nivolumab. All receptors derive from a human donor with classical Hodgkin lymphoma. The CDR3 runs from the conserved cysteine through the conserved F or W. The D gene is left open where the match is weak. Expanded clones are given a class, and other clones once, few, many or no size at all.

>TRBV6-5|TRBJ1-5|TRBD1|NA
TGTGCCAGCAGACGACAGGGAGGCAGCAATCAGCCCCAGCATTTT
CASRRQGGSNQPQHF
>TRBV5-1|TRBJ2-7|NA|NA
TGCGCCAGCAGCTTGGCGCAGCTCTCCTACGAGCAGTACTTC
CASSLAQLSYEQYF
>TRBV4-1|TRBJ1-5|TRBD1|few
TGCGCCAGCAGGGACAGGGGGGACAATCAGCCCCAGCATTTT
CASRDRGDNQPQHF
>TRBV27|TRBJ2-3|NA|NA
TGTGCCAGCAGTTTACTCGCCAGTTCAGATACGCAGTATTTT
CASSLLASSDTQYF
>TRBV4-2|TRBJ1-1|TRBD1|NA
TGTGCCAGCAGCTTGGGACAGTCGGGCACTGAAGCTTTCTTT
CASSLGQSGTEAFF
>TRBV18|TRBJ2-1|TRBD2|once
TGTGCCAGCTCACCACAGCGGGAGGCTAGTGAGCAGTTCTTC
CASSPQREASEQFF
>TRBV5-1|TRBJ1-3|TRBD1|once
TGCGCCAGCAGCTGGACAGGACGAAACTCTGGAAACACCATATATTTT
CASSWTGRNSGNTIYF
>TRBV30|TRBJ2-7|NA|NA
TGTGCCGGCTCCGGGACCAACTACGAGCAGTACTTC
CAGSGTNYEQYF
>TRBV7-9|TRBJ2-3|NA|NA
TGTGCATACCAGACTAGCACAGATACGCAGTATTTT
CAYQTSTDTQYF
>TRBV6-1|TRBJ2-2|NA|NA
TGTGCCAGCGCTCGTTTGGGGAACACCGGGGAGCTGTTTTTT
CASARLGNTGELFF
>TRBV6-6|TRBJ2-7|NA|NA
TGTGCCAGCAGTTACTCGCCGACAGGCGCCTACGAGCAGTACTTC
CASSYSPTGAYEQYF
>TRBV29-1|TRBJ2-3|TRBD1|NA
TGCAGCGTTGACTCAGGGGGCGCCACAGATACGCAGTATTTT
CSVDSGGATDTQYF
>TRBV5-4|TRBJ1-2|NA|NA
TGTGCCAGCAGCGCGACGGCGTCATCCGGTGGCTACACCTTC
CASSATASSGGYTF
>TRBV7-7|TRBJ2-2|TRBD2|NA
TGTGCCAGCAGCTGGGGACTAGCGGGTACCGGGGAGCTGTTTTTT
CASSWGLAGTGELFF
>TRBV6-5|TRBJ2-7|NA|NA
TGTGCCAGCAGTTACTCGTCTAGCGATTACGAGCAGTACTTC
CASSYSSSDYEQYF
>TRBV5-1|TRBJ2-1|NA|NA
TGCGCCAGCAGCTTGGTGGTAGCAGGAGACAATGAGCAGTTCTTC
CASSLVVAGDNEQFF
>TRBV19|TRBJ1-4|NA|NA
TGTGCCAGTAGTATTCGAGTGGGGGTCCCTGAAAAACTGTTTTTT
CASSIRVGVPEKLFF
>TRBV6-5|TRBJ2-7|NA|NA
TGTGCCAGCAGTTTAACCACCATGGACGAGCAGTACTTC
CASSLTTMDEQYF
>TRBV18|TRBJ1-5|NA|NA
TGTGCCAGCTCACCACCGAACAGACCCTATAGCAATCAGCCCCAGCATTTT
CASSPPNRPYSNQPQHF
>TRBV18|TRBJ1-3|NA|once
TGTGCCAGCTCCGCTGAAAGGGCCTCTGGAAACACCATATATTTT
CASSAERASGNTIYF
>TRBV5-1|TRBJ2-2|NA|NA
TGCGCCACCTCCCAGGAGCCCTCGGCCGGGGAGCTGTTTTTT
CATSQEPSAGELFF
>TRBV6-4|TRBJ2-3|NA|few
TGTGCCAGCAGTGAAAAGGGGGGCACAGATACGCAGTATTTT
CASSEKGGTDTQYF
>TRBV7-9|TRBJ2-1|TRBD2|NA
TGTGCCAGCAGCTCCAAGACCAGACTAGCCGGGGATGAGCAGTTCTTC
CASSSKTRLAGDEQFF
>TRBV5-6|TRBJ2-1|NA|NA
TGTGCCAGCAGCTTGGGCGGGGACAATGAGCAGTTCTTC
CASSLGGDNEQFF
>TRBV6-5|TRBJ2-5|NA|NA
TGTGCCAGCAGTTCATCCGTTGGTCAGGGGTACGAGACCCAGTACTTC
CASSSSVGQGYETQYF
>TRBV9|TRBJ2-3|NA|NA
TGTGCCAGCAGCACGGACAGCGCTAGCACAGATACGCAGTATTTT
CASSTDSASTDTQYF
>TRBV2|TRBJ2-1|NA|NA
TGTGCCAGCAGCCCAATAGGGGGTCAGCCCAGCGATGAGCAGTTCTTC
CASSPIGGQPSDEQFF
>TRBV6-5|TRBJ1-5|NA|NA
TGTGCCAGCAGTTCCTCGTTTGGGCCCCAGCATTTT
CASSSSFGPQHF
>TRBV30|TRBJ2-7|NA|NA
TGTGCCTGGAGTGCAAACTACGAGCAGTACTTC
CAWSANYEQYF
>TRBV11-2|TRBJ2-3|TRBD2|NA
TGTGCCAGCAGGCCTAGCGGGAGGGCCGGGGATACGCAGTATTTT
CASRPSGRAGDTQYF
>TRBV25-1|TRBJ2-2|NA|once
TGTGCCAGCAGTGAACTCATCCAAGGGGCCGGGGAGCTGTTTTTT
CASSELIQGAGELFF
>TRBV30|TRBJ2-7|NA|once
TGTGCCTGGGAGGTATCCTACGAGCAGTACTTC
CAWEVSYEQYF
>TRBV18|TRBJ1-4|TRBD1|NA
TGTGCCAGCTCGCCGAACAGGGGGCTGGATGAAAAACTGTTTTTT
CASSPNRGLDEKLFF
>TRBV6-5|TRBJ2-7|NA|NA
TGTGCCAGCAGTCGGGGCTACGAGCAGTACTTC
CASSRGYEQYF
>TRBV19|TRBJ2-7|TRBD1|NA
TGTGCCAGTAGTATGGAAGGACAGGGGGCTTACGAGCAGTACTTC
CASSMEGQGAYEQYF
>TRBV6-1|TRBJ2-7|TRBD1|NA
TGTGCCAGCAGTGTGGGACAGGGGTTCTACGAGCAGTACTTC
CASSVGQGFYEQYF
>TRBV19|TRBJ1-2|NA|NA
TGTGCCAGTAGTATTGGGCAGGTGAACTATGGCTACACCTTC
CASSIGQVNYGYTF
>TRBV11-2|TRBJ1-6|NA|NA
TGTGCCAGCAGCCGGGGACAAAATAATTCACCCCTCCACTTT
CASSRGQNNSPLHF
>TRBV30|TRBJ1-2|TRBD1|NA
TGTGCCTGGGGACAGGCTCTCTATGGCTACACCTTC
CAWGQALYGYTF
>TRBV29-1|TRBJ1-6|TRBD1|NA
TGCAGCGTTGGGGGGACAGGGCTTAATTCACCCCTCCACTTT
CSVGGTGLNSPLHF
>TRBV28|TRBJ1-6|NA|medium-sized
TGTGCCAGCAGTTTTGGTGGAAGGGATAATTCACCCCTCCACTTT
CASSFGGRDNSPLHF
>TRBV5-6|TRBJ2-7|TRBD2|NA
TGTGCCAGCAGCTCCGGGACTAGCGGGAGTGCCGACGAGCAGTACTTC
CASSSGTSGSADEQYF
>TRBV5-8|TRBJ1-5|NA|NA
TGTGCCAGCAGCTTGGGGACTCTAATGACCCAGCATTTT
CASSLGTLMTQHF
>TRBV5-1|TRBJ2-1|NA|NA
TGCGCCAGCAGCTTACCCTCCCTCCCCTACAATGAGCAGTTCTTC
CASSLPSLPYNEQFF
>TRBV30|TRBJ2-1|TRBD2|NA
TGTGCCTGGAGTCGCGGGGGGACCTACAATGAGCAGTTCTTC
CAWSRGGTYNEQFF
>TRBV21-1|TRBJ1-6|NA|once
TGTGCCAGCAGCAAAGTCTTGGGACGGAGCTCCTATAATTCACCCCTCCACTTT
CASSKVLGRSSYNSPLHF
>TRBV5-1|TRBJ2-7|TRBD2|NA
TGCGCCAGCAGCTTGGGCGGACTAGCGGAGCTCAACTACGAGCAGTACTTC
CASSLGGLAELNYEQYF
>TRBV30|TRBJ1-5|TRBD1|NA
TGTGCCTGGAGTATCGGGACAGTCAATCAGCCCCAGCATTTT
CAWSIGTVNQPQHF
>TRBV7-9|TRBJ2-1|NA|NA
TGTGCCAGCACCCAGTTAGCTCATTACAATGAGCAGTTCTTC
CASTQLAHYNEQFF
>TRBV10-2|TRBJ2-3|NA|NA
TGCGCCAGCAGTGAACGAGGGTCGGGTTACGCAGATACGCAGTATTTT
CASSERGSGYADTQYF
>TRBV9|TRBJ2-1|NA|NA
TGTGCCAGCAGCGACGGAGGGCAGGGGATGGCTGAGCAGTTCTTC
CASSDGGQGMAEQFF
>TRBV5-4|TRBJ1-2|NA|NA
TGTGCCAGCAGCTTGATTGGGGGCAGAGGTGGCTACACCTTC
CASSLIGGRGGYTF
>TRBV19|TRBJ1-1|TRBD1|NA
TGTGCCAGTAGTACCGGGACAGTGAACACTGAAGCTTTCTTT
CASSTGTVNTEAFF